One and the same sample provided the 29 T cell receptor beta chains below, sequenced in a study of human T cells and chemical hapten exposure. The starting material, unfractionated whole blood, was used for total RNA extraction. In TCRdb, the 5' RACE reads were re-called with MiXCR into one record per CDR3 protein. The sample yields 110,000 or so distinct CDR3 sequences, around 20% seen once. These receptors all stem from a human donor in good health.

CDR3 in DNA: TGCGCCAGCAGCCAAGATATGGCTAGCGGGAGAGAGACCCAGTACTTC. It encodes CASSQDMASGRETQYF. The chain couples TRBV4-1 to TRBJ2-5, with 10 positions matching TRBD2. V was clipped by 0 bases and J by 4 bases; unmatched bases: 5. Germline loops: CDR1 MGHRA, CDR2 YSYEKL. The CDR3 sequence is 16 residues long.

The chain joins TRBV15 to TRBJ2-3, with D perhaps TRBD1 (5 bases). V lost 0 bases to trimming and J lost 5 bases, with 12 bases between them. The CDR3 runs to 15 residues. The germline gives CDR1 LNHNV, CDR2 YYDKDF (reference sequence). The CDR3 sequence: CATSRDRAQGDTQYF. CDR3 DNA: TGTGCCACCAGCAGAGACAGGGCGCAGGGAGATACGCAGTATTTT.

The count of this clonotype is one. J is TRBJ1-1 and V is TRBV28; D unclear. The germline V gene has CDR1 MDHEN and CDR2 SYDVKM. V was cut by 6 bases and J by 9 bases, with 14 bases left in between. This CDR3 is built from 12 residues. The CDR3 region has the DNA TGTGCCAGCAGGGGTCCCGTGATTAAAGCTTTCTTT. Translated: CASRGPVIKAFF.

A few counts support this clonotype. This chain joins TRBV11-2 and TRBJ1-1, with a tentative D call TRBD1 (5 bases). Germline assignment: CDR1 SGHAT and CDR2 FQNNGV. With 7 bases removed from V and 2 bases from J, the gap between germline ends came to 20 bases. The length of the CDR3 is 16 residues. The CDR3 loop is CASTHRRAGTNTEAFF. CDR3 DNA sequence: TGTGCCAGCACCCACCGGCGGGCGGGGACCAACACTGAAGCTTTCTTT.

The rearrangement joins TRBV28 to TRBJ2-7; D is unresolved. The CDR3 consists of 13 residues. V was pared by 6 bases and J by 4 bases, with 13 bases between. Germline V gives CDR1 MDHEN, CDR2 SYDVKM. The chain's CDR3 is CASSLTIGYEQYF. In DNA form, the CDR3 reads TGTGCCAGCAGCCTCACAATCGGGTACGAGCAGTACTTC.

J is TRBJ2-7 and V is TRBV6-2 or TRBV6-3; TRBD1 aligns across 9 bases. Germline values: CDR1 MNHEY, CDR2 SVGEGT. The CDR3 extends over 16 amino acids. Losses at the gene ends were 4 bases for V and 2 bases for J; bases not matched to a gene: 9. CDR3 protein: CASSSPGQGRTYEQYF. For the CDR3, the DNA is TGTGCCAGCAGTTCCCCGGGACAGGGAAGGACCTACGAGCAGTACTTC.

This clonotype was detected a few times. The V call is TRBV29-1, the J call TRBJ2-5; D not certain. This CDR3 comprises 12 residues. Trimming shortened V by 4 bases and J by 2 bases, and 8 bases separated the two germline ends. The germline V gene encodes CDR1 SQVTM and CDR2 ANQGSEA. The CDR3 sequence is CSVAWGQETQYF. Written as DNA, the CDR3 is TGCAGCGTTGCTTGGGGACAAGAGACCCAGTACTTC. Variable domain in full (rest from reference TRBV29-1 and TRBJ2-5): SAVISQKPSRDICQRGTSLTIQCQVDSQVTMMFWYRQQPGQSLTLIATANQGSEATYESGFVIDKFPISRPNLTFSTLTVSNMSPEDSSIYLCSVAWGQETQYFGPGTRLLVL.

This clonotype occurred a few times. The chain joins TRBV28 to TRBJ2-7, with 13 bases fitting TRBD2. Losses at the gene ends were 5 bases for V and 7 bases for J; bases not matched to a gene: 8. The V gene's germline CDR1 is MDHEN and CDR2 SYDVKM. This CDR3 is 15 amino acids long. The CDR3 is CASSGGTSGTGEQYF. The CDR3 DNA reads TGTGCCAGCAGTGGGGGGACTAGCGGGACGGGAGAGCAGTACTTC.

This clonotype was counted between two and nine times. CDR3 nucleotides: TGCGCCAGCAGCTCCCTCGGAACCTCTGGGGCCAACGTCCTGACTTTC. Protein product: CASSSLGTSGANVLTF. The chain couples TRBV5-1 to TRBJ2-6; D not certain. In germline, CDR1 is SGHRS, CDR2 YFSETQ. The CDR3 runs 16 residues. V lost 3 bases to trimming and J lost 0 bases, with 10 bases between them.

This chain links TRBV24-1 with TRBJ2-5, with a possible D match to TRBD1 (6 bases). This CDR3 is built from 15 residues. Per the germline V gene, CDR1 is KGHDR and CDR2 is SFDVKD. The CDR3 DNA is TGTGATACCCCCGGGACATTCGATAAGGTGGAGACCCAGTACTTC. Translating it yields CDTPGTFDKVETQYF.

This clonotype was detected only a few times. The V and J genes are TRBV12-3 or TRBV12-4 and TRBJ1-1; no definite D call. There are 11 residues in the CDR3. Trimming removed 5 bases at V and 10 bases at J, with 11 bases between. DNA of the CDR3: TGTGCCAGCAGTCTCGGACCAGGAGCTTTCTTT. Encoded protein: CASSLGPGAFF.

This chain uses TRBV27 with TRBJ2-7; D possibly corresponds to TRBD2 (7 bases). Germline CDR1 MNHEY, CDR2 SMNVEV (reference sequence). The CDR3 totals 13 residues. The V and J ends lost 2 bases and 6 bases respectively, with 11 bases between them. The CDR3 here is CASSLNGGLEQYF. The CDR3 region has the DNA TGTGCCAGCAGTTTAAACGGGGGGCTCGAGCAGTACTTC.

The V call is TRBV25-1, the J call TRBJ2-7; no reliable D call. Germline V lookup: CDR1 MGHDK, CDR2 SYGVNS. This CDR3 comprises 15 residues. V gave up 2 bases and J gave up 6 bases, with 17 bases separating them. The CDR3 spells CASSEVKGLGPEQYF. The DNA for the CDR3 is TGTGCCAGCAGTGAAGTCAAGGGCTTGGGTCCCGAGCAGTACTTC.

This chain links TRBV7-2 with TRBJ2-7; 10 nucleotides match TRBD2. From germline, CDR1 is SGHTA and CDR2 FQGNSA. The CDR3 contains 18 residues. V shed 3 bases, J shed 2 bases, and the junction held 13 bases outside the gene matches. CDR3 protein: CASSLAPSGSTAPYEQYF. CDR3 sequence (DNA): TGTGCCAGCAGCTTGGCTCCTAGCGGGAGTACTGCCCCCTACGAGCAGTACTTC.

This clonotype was detected only once. The rearrangement joins TRBV6-4 to TRBJ2-1; D is possibly TRBD2 (6 bases). This CDR3 is 15 amino acids long. In germline, CDR1 is MRHNA, CDR2 SNTAGT. Trimming took off 9 bases at V and 4 bases at J, with 19 bases between the two ends. The CDR3 nucleotides are TGTGCCAGTCAAAGATCCCCGGGAGAGTACAATGAGCAGTTCTTC. It encodes CASQRSPGEYNEQFF.

The chain joins TRBV11-2 to TRBJ1-1; a weak D match, TRBD1 (6 bases). CDR3 size: 17 residues. Trimming took 5 bases from V and 11 from J, leaving 30 bases between them. Per the germline V gene, CDR1 is SGHAT and CDR2 is FQNNGV. CDR3 DNA sequence: TGTGCCAGCAGCCTCGATGCGAGACCAGGGGTCAACCCCCGGGCTTTCTTT. Translating it yields CASSLDARPGVNPRAFF. Filled out from reference TRBV11-2 and TRBJ1-1, the complete variable domain reads EAGVAQSPRYKIIEKRQSVAFWCNPISGHATLYWYQQILGQGPKLLIQFQNNGVVDDSQLPKDRFSAERLKGVDSTLKIQPAKLEDSAVYLCASSLDARPGVNPRAFFGQGTRLTVV.

The chain combines TRBV28 with TRBJ2-7, with 7 positions matching TRBD2. The V gene end was trimmed by 3 bases and the J gene end by 2 bases; junction bases not matched to a gene: 10. Germline V gives CDR1 MDHEN, CDR2 SYDVKM. This CDR3 region has 16 residues. CDR3 DNA sequence: TGTGCCAGCAGTTTCCGTGGAGAACGGGGGGCCTACGAGCAGTACTTC. It specifies CASSFRGERGAYEQYF.

At least ten counts were recorded for this clonotype. This chain links TRBV6-1 with TRBJ1-6; 7 bases agree with TRBD1. The J segment lost 7 bases and the V segment lost 8 bases, leaving 5 bases of the junction unmatched. Germline CDR1 MNHNS, CDR2 SASEGT. This CDR3 has 13 residues. This CDR3 reads CASFNRGNSPLHF. The DNA for the CDR3 is TGTGCCAGCTTCAACAGGGGAAATTCACCCCTCCACTTT.

This clonotype was counted ten times or more. The genes are TRBV3-1 and TRBJ1-1; 10 bases align to TRBD1. The CDR3 is 14 amino acids. V trimming: 4 bases; J trimming: 5 bases; junction bases outside the gene matches: 4. Germline loops: CDR1 LGHDT, CDR2 YNNKEL (reference sequence). CDR3 sequence: CASSRDRGRTEAFF. Written as DNA, the CDR3 is TGTGCCAGCAGCCGCGACAGGGGGCGGACTGAAGCTTTCTTT.

This clonotype was recorded a few times. This chain links TRBV5-1 with TRBJ2-5, with 9 bases lining up with TRBD1. V lost 4 bases, J lost 3 bases, and 1 base stayed unmatched. The CDR3 contains 13 residues. CDR1 and CDR2 from the germline V gene are SGHRS and YFSETQ. The chain's CDR3 is CASSRQGEETQYF. The CDR3 bases are TGCGCCAGCAGCCGACAGGGGGAAGAGACCCAGTACTTC. Complete variable domain (other parts from reference TRBV5-1 and TRBJ2-5): KAGVTQTPRYLIKTRGQQVTLSCSPISGHRSVSWYQQTPGQGLQFLFEYFSETQRNKGNFPGRFSGRQFSNSRSEMNVSTLELGDSALYLCASSRQGEETQYFGPGTRLLVL.

In its sample, this clonotype was seen once. This chain connects TRBV28 to TRBJ1-5; D not resolved. In germline, CDR1 is MDHEN, CDR2 SYDVKM. V shed 2 bases and J shed 0 bases, with 5 bases lying between them. This CDR3 region has 14 residues. The CDR3: CASSLGFSNQPQHF. DNA for the CDR3: TGTGCCAGCAGTTTAGGGTTTAGCAATCAGCCCCAGCATTTT.

This clonotype has only a few counts. A read error may produce the germline difference seen at one junction end. The V and J genes are TRBV12-3 or TRBV12-4 and TRBJ1-2, with TRBD1 identical over 8 bases. The CDR3 is made up of 17 amino acids. The CDR3 bases are TGTGCCAGCAGTAAAACGCTGGGGACAGGAGGGAACTATGGCTACAACTTC. Encoded protein: CASSKTLGTGGNYGYNF.

This chain connects TRBV14 to TRBJ2-1; D may be TRBD1 or TRBD2 (6 bases each). Trimming took 6 bases from V and 5 from J, leaving 17 bases between them. The germline V gene encodes CDR1 SGHDN and CDR2 FVKESK. The CDR3 is made up of 15 amino acids. The CDR3, as DNA: TGTGCCAGCAGGCTAACCGGGGGCAGGGACAATGAGCAGTTCTTC. Amino acid sequence: CASRLTGGRDNEQFF.

As for this clonotype: At one of its ends the junction is not consistent with the germline gene, which may arise from a read error. The chain has TRBV6-5 and TRBJ2-7; D possibly corresponds to TRBD1 (5 bases). CDR3 length equals 12 residues. Germline assignment: CDR1 MNHEY and CDR2 SVGAGI. The CDR3 sequence is CAGSEDSYEQYF. CDR3 sequence (DNA): TGTGCCGGCAGCGAAGACAGCTACGAGCAGTACTTC.

The genes are TRBV6-5 and TRBJ1-2, with TRBD1 matching 8 bases. The CDR3 is 18 residues long. V dropped 6 bases and J dropped 6; count of bases not matched to a gene: 21. CDR1 is MNHEY and CDR2 is SVGAGI in the germline V gene. The CDR3 region is CASSPVIIRGPNQNGYTF. For the CDR3, the DNA is TGTGCCAGCAGCCCAGTAATCATCAGGGGGCCAAATCAGAATGGCTACACCTTC.

CDR3: CASKDNVINTEAFF. In DNA form, the CDR3 reads TGTGCCAGCAAGGATAACGTGATTAACACTGAAGCTTTCTTT. The rearrangement joins TRBV6-2 or TRBV6-3 to TRBJ1-1; D gene ambiguous. V lost 7 bases to trimming and J lost 2 bases, with 14 bases between them. Germline CDR1 is MNHEY and CDR2 is SVGEGT. This CDR3 contains 14 residues.

This clonotype occurred a few times. The chain employs TRBV28 and TRBJ2-3; weak D call: TRBD1 (5 bases). The CDR3 spans 14 residues. V dropped 3 bases and J dropped 9 bases, with 16 bases sitting between them. Germline-derived CDR1 and CDR2 are MDHEN and SYDVKM. The CDR3 bases are TGTGCCAGCAGTTTGTCGTCTCAGGGCGCCACGCAGTATTTT. It translates to CASSLSSQGATQYF.

The CDR3 region is CASSGAGDRAFLYNEQFF. In DNA, the CDR3 is TGTGCCAGCAGCGGAGCAGGGGACCGGGCCTTTCTTTACAATGAGCAGTTCTTC. The chain has TRBV9 and TRBJ2-1; D perhaps matches TRBD1 (6 bases). V lost 3 bases and J 4 bases, leaving 23 bases between the germline ends. This CDR3 is built from 18 residues. The germline V gene has CDR1 SGDLS and CDR2 YYNGEE. Using reference TRBV9 and TRBJ2-1 for the parts outside the CDR3, the full variable domain is DSGVTQTPKHLITATGQRVTLRCSPRSGDLSVYWYQQSLDQGLQFLIQYYNGEERAKGNILERFSAQQFPDLHSELNLSSLELGDSALYFCASSGAGDRAFLYNEQFFGPGTRLTVL.

The chain employs TRBV28 and TRBJ1-2, with 7 bases that match TRBD1. Germline trimming cut 1 base from V and 11 bases from J; bases unmatched to any gene: 7. The CDR3 length is 13 residues. Germline loops: CDR1 MDHEN, CDR2 SYDVKM. The CDR3 DNA sequence: TGTGCCAGCAGTTTATTAGGGGGCCAGAAGTACACCTTC. Encoded protein: CASSLLGGQKYTF.